In this sample, the clone carrying this T cell receptor (beta chain) turned up many times. Its target is unknown. A read error may account for a junction end that differs from germline. This specimen belongs to a study of CD8+CD57+ T cells in acquired aplastic anemia. About the study: The average for DNA from sorted CD4+ and CD8+ cells was 3 to 3.5 ug. Study-level findings and limits: Shared by patients and controls, 25 to 30 CD8+ CDR3s were abundant in patients. CD8+ Simpson's diversity showed no significant patient-control difference.

Per germline, CDR1 SGHTA and CDR2 FQGTGA. This CDR3 has 12 residues. The study profiled TCR beta VDJ and CDR3 using genomic DNA as template. In TCRdb, the reads were re-called with MiXCR into one record per CDR3 protein. This sample has about 210,000 distinct CDR3 sequences, with approximately 35% found just once. The sequencing sample was made of sorted CD4+, CD8+, or CD8+CD57+ T cells (not recorded which) from PBMCs. The chain employs TRBV7-3 and TRBJ1-6; D ambiguous. This TCR was sampled from a human donor in good health, serving as a control. The CDR3 here is CASSLPVGPLHF. In DNA form, the CDR3 reads TGTGCCAGCAGCCTCCCCGTCGGGCCCCTGCACTTT.